The rows below give T cell receptor beta chains drawn from one sample of a study of CD8+CD57+ T cells in acquired aplastic anemia. TCRdb re-called the reads with MiXCR, one entry per CDR3 protein. The data show 450,000 to 550,000 distinct CDR3 sequences, under 40% seen once. Sequenced material: sorted CD4+, CD8+, or CD8+CD57+ T cells (not recorded which) from PBMCs. These receptors were obtained from a human donor with aplastic anemia. CDR3s include the opening cysteine and the closing phenylalanine or tryptophan. A D gene is named only where the DNA matches it firmly. Clone size is shown for a subset of rows, as once, few, many or a class of expanded clone.

CDR3aa	CDR3nt	abundance	d_gene	v_gene	j_gene
CSASLRLLAGRETQYF	TGCAGTGCTAGTCTCCGTCTACTAGCGGGACGGGAGACCCAGTACTTC	many	TRBD2	TRBV20-1	TRBJ2-5
CATSSVATGTEQYF	TGTGCCACCAGCAGCGTAGCGACAGGTACGGAGCAGTACTTC	NA	NA	TRBV15	TRBJ2-7
CASSSGQDYGYTF	TGTGCCAGCAGTTCCGGACAAGACTATGGCTACACCTTC	NA	NA	TRBV27	TRBJ1-2
CASRRGPNTEAFF	TGTGCCAGCAGACGCGGGCCGAACACTGAAGCTTTCTTT	many	NA	TRBV7-2	TRBJ1-1
CASSPTGGNNNEQFF	TGTGCCAGTAGTCCGACCGGCGGGAACAACAATGAGCAGTTCTTC	many	NA	TRBV19	TRBJ2-1
CATSRIRGSGNTIYF	TGTGCCACCAGCAGAATTCGCGGATCTGGAAACACCATATATTTT	NA	NA	TRBV15	TRBJ1-3
CASSVEVGSIYEQYF	TGTGCCAGCAGCGTAGAAGTCGGGAGCATCTACGAGCAGTACTTC	many	NA	TRBV9	TRBJ2-7
CSVPHRLADYNEQFF	TGCAGCGTACCCCACAGACTAGCGGACTACAATGAGCAGTTCTTC	many	TRBD2	TRBV29-1	TRBJ2-1
CARVGWPSYNSPLYF	TGTGCCCGTGTAGGCTGGCCCTCCTATAATTCACCCCTCTACTTT	NA	NA	TRBV11-3	TRBJ1-6
CASSIPGELFF	TGTGCCAGCTCAATCCCCGGGGAGCTGTTTTTT	NA	NA	TRBV12-3/TRBV12-4	TRBJ2-2
CASSHRDRAIYEQFF	TGTGCCAGCAGCCACCGGGACAGGGCGATATATGAGCAGTTCTTC	NA	TRBD1	TRBV7-4	TRBJ2-1
CATSDLGLAEQETQYF	TGTGCCACCAGTGATTTAGGCCTAGCGGAACAAGAGACCCAGTACTTC	few	TRBD2	TRBV24-1	TRBJ2-5
CASSPGAGGGNEQYF	TGTGCCAGTAGTCCTGGAGCAGGGGGAGGGAACGAGCAGTACTTC	NA	NA	TRBV19	TRBJ2-7
CASRTGATGIYGYTF	TGTGCCAGCCGTACAGGGGCAACAGGAATCTATGGCTACACCTTC	NA	TRBD1	TRBV6-1	TRBJ1-2
CAWTTGYEQFF	TGTGCCTGGACGACAGGATATGAGCAGTTCTTC	few	NA	TRBV30	TRBJ2-1
CSAPSWGARNQPQHF	TGCAGTGCCCCGAGTTGGGGGGCAAGGAATCAGCCCCAGCATTTT	NA	NA	TRBV20-1	TRBJ1-5
CATVTGGTDTQYF	TGTGCCACCGTTACAGGGGGCACAGATACGCAGTATTTT	many	TRBD1	TRBV24-1	TRBJ2-3
CSATRGGGADTQYF	TGCAGTGCTACTCGCGGGGGGGGAGCAGATACGCAGTATTTT	NA	TRBD2	TRBV20-1	TRBJ2-3
CASSLSQGRSGELFF	TGTGCCAGCAGCTTATCCCAAGGGCGGTCCGGGGAGCTGTTTTTT	few	NA	TRBV7-9	TRBJ2-2
CASGQDGGYTF	TGTGCCAGCGGGCAGGACGGTGGCTACACCTTC	many	NA	TRBV11-1	TRBJ1-2
CASSLRQSIETQYF	TGTGCCAGCAGCTTGAGGCAGTCTATAGAGACCCAGTACTTC	few	NA	TRBV11-2	TRBJ2-5
CASSYPPPQGPNQPQHF	TGTGCCAGCAGTTACCCCCCCCCACAGGGCCCGAATCAGCCCCAGCATTTT	few	NA	TRBV6-5	TRBJ1-5
CSAHSGVQNTEAFF	TGCAGCGCCCACAGCGGGGTGCAGAACACTGAAGCTTTCTTT	many	NA	TRBV29-1	TRBJ1-1
CASSLKGRDTEAFF	TGTGCCAGCAGCTTGAAGGGGAGAGACACTGAAGCTTTCTTT	NA	NA	TRBV25-1	TRBJ1-1
CASSYSSIATEAFF	TGTGCCAGCAGTTACTCGTCGATCGCCACTGAAGCTTTCTTT	NA	NA	TRBV6-5	TRBJ1-1
CASSLTAPGHEQYF	TGTGCCAGCAGCTTAACTGCGCCGGGCCACGAGCAGTACTTC	NA	NA	TRBV11-1	TRBJ2-7
CSASSETQYF	TGCAGTGCTAGTTCTGAGACCCAGTACTTC	few	NA	TRBV20-1	TRBJ2-5
CSVDTDLGNIQYF	TGCAGCGTAGATACAGATTTAGGTAACATTCAGTACTTC	NA	NA	TRBV29-1	TRBJ2-4
CASSQEDGDSYNEQFF	TGTGCCAGCAGCCAAGAGGACGGAGACTCCTACAATGAGCAGTTCTTC	NA	NA	TRBV3-1	TRBJ2-1
CASSFDSNQPQHF	TGTGCCAGCAGCTTCGATAGCAATCAGCCCCAGCATTTT	many	NA	TRBV7-3	TRBJ1-5
CSVSGEGSYGYTF	TGCAGCGTAAGCGGGGAAGGCTCATATGGCTACACCTTC	NA	NA	TRBV29-1	TRBJ1-2
CASRMERGSEQYF	TGCGCCAGCAGAATGGAACGGGGGAGCGAGCAGTACTTC	NA	NA	TRBV5-1	TRBJ2-7
CASSLALFGETQYF	TGTGCCAGCAGCTTAGCTCTTTTTGGGGAGACCCAGTACTTC	few	NA	TRBV7-8	TRBJ2-5
CANSTGQELEAFF	TGTGCCAACAGCACTGGACAGGAGCTCGAAGCTTTCTTT	NA	TRBD1	TRBV7-6	TRBJ1-1
CASSEGGAGNTIYF	TGTGCCAGCAGTGAAGGGGGCGCTGGAAACACCATATATTTT	NA	NA	TRBV6-1	TRBJ1-3
CATPGEKLFF	TGTGCCACCCCCGGTGAAAAACTGTTTTTT	many	NA	TRBV10-3	TRBJ1-4
CSATTGPHNYGYTF	TGCAGTGCTACCACGGGACCCCATAACTATGGCTACACCTTC	many	NA	TRBV20-1	TRBJ1-2
CASSPGLAGESEQFF	TGCGCCAGCAGCCCGGGACTAGCGGGAGAGAGCGAGCAGTTCTTC	NA	TRBD2	TRBV4-3	TRBJ2-1
CASSLVSGSGQPQHF	TGCGCCAGCAGCTTGGTATCAGGGTCTGGTCAGCCCCAGCATTTT	many	NA	TRBV5-1	TRBJ1-5
CASRGPRGGRQPQHF	TGTGCCAGCAGGGGCCCTCGAGGGGGCCGGCAGCCCCAGCATTTT	NA	TRBD1	TRBV13	TRBJ1-5
CATSGGRVLFF	TGTGCCACCAGTGGGGGGAGGGTGTTGTTTTTT	NA	NA	TRBV24-1	TRBJ1-4
CSASPGAVGTEAFF	TGCAGTGCTAGTCCGGGGGCCGTTGGCACTGAAGCTTTCTTT	few	NA	TRBV20-1	TRBJ1-1
CATSDQNQPQYF	TGTGCCACCAGTGACCAGAATCAGCCCCAGTACTTC	few	NA	TRBV24-1	TRBJ2-5
CATSDLPDRVDYYGYTF	TGTGCCACCAGTGACCTCCCCGACAGGGTCGATTACTATGGCTACACCTTC	many	TRBD1	TRBV24-1	TRBJ1-2